A single sample is the source of the 19 T cell receptor beta chains below, sequenced in a study of cytomegalovirus exposure and HLA in healthy donors. The primer mix had 60 Vbeta and 13 Jbeta primers. Clones were sequenced by immunoSEQ multiplex PCR, and TCRdb holds only the in-frame ones, with some missing. The sample contains about 160,000 clones, over 60% of which appear only once. Sequencing was performed on PBMCs. These TCRs come from a woman aged 40 to 50 in good health and CMV-seronegative.

The chain uses TRBV6-5 and TRBJ1-2; TRBD1 is a possible D gene (5 bases). The V gene lost 4 bases and the J gene lost 5 bases, with 14 bases spanning the gap. The CDR3 covers 14 residues. Germline CDR1 MNHEY, CDR2 SVGAGI. The CDR3 region is CASSSRGHLYGYTF. CDR3 DNA sequence: TGTGCCAGCAGTTCTAGGGGCCACCTTTATGGCTACACCTTC.

The chain carries TRBV15 and TRBJ2-5, with TRBD1 identical over 10 bases. The CDR3 loop spans 18 amino acids. Germline CDR1 LNHNV, CDR2 YYDKDF (reference sequence). With V trimmed by 5 bases and J by 5 bases, 17 bases remained unmatched. CDR3 region: CATSHQRARQGARETQYF. In DNA form, the CDR3 reads TGTGCCACCAGCCATCAGAGGGCACGACAGGGGGCACGGGAGACCCAGTACTTC.

A few counts support this clone. The chain uses TRBV19 and TRBJ1-5; the D gene is possibly TRBD1 (5 bases). V was trimmed by 0 bases and J by 7 bases, leaving 13 bases between them. The CDR3 spans 15 residues. Germline values: CDR1 LNHDA, CDR2 SQIVND (reference sequence). The CDR3, as DNA: TGTGCCAGTAGTATAGATGGGCAGGGTTACCAGCCCCAGCATTTT. The encoded protein is CASSIDGQGYQPQHF.

The chain uses TRBV5-1 and TRBJ2-1; 13 bases map to TRBD2. Germline V lookup: CDR1 SGHRS, CDR2 YFSETQ. V dropped 7 bases and J dropped 7; count of bases not matched to a gene: 5. The CDR3 totals 14 residues. In DNA, the CDR3 is TGCGCCAGCGGCACTAGCGGGGGGGCAAATGAGCAGTTCTTC. Translation gives CASGTSGGANEQFF.

V gene TRBV28 combines with J gene TRBJ2-5; 9 bases line up with TRBD1. Germline-derived CDR1 and CDR2 are MDHEN and SYDVKM. Trimming cost V 6 bases and J 5 bases; bases outside gene matches: 7. There are 14 residues in the CDR3. This CDR3 is CASSRHRGRETQYF. The CDR3 DNA sequence: TGTGCCAGCAGCCGACACAGGGGGCGGGAGACCCAGTACTTC.

The V gene is TRBV25-1, the J gene TRBJ2-3, with D tentatively TRBD2 (6 bases). With 0 bases removed from V and 3 bases from J, the gap between germline ends came to 19 bases. From germline, CDR1 is MGHDK and CDR2 SYGVNS. The CDR3 length is 18 residues. The CDR3 sequence is CASSEYKGHGGMTDTQYF. As DNA, the CDR3 is TGTGCCAGCAGTGAATATAAAGGACACGGCGGGATGACAGATACGCAGTATTTT. Full variable domain (remainder filled in from reference TRBV25-1 and TRBJ2-3): EADIYQTPRYLVIGTGKKITLECSQTMGHDKMYWYQQDPGMELHLIHYSYGVNSTEKGDLSSESTVSRIRTEHFPLTLESARPSHTSQYLCASSEYKGHGGMTDTQYFGPGTRLTVL.

This chain links TRBV19 with TRBJ1-1; tentative D call: TRBD1 (5 bases). Germline CDR1 and CDR2: LNHDA and SQIVND (reference sequence). This CDR3 is built from 15 residues. The germline V and J ends were trimmed by 5 bases and 3 bases, with 16 bases remaining between them. The CDR3 region is CASSWGQGGDTEAFF. The CDR3 bases are TGTGCCAGTAGTTGGGGTCAGGGAGGCGACACTGAAGCTTTCTTT.

The V call is TRBV18, the J call TRBJ1-1; no firm D call. Trimming cost V 3 bases and J 6 bases, with 14 bases left between them. Germline V lookup: CDR1 KGHSH, CDR2 LQKENI. CDR3 length equals 14 residues. The CDR3 spells CASSPIPKTPEAFF. CDR3 bases: TGTGCCAGCTCACCCATACCTAAGACACCTGAAGCTTTCTTT.

The rearrangement joins TRBV2 to TRBJ1-1; D not resolved. The CDR3 consists of 16 residues. V lost 1 base and J 1 base, leaving 13 bases between the germline ends. Germline CDR1 SNHLY, CDR2 FYNNEI. The CDR3 sequence is CASSEEAYRRNTEAFF. The DNA for the CDR3 is TGTGCCAGCAGTGAAGAGGCGTATCGGAGGAACACTGAAGCTTTCTTT.

This clone has only one observation. The chain has TRBV5-8 and TRBJ1-4; 11 bases fit TRBD1. The V segment lost 4 bases and the J segment 7 bases; nucleotides outside the gene matches: 12. The CDR3 is 17 amino acids. Germline CDR1 SGHTS, CDR2 YDEGEE. The CDR3 nucleotides are TGTGCCAGCAGCGGTGGGACAGGGGGACTGAGGGGTGAAAAACTGTTTTTT. This gives the protein CASSGGTGGLRGEKLFF.

The chain recombines TRBV5-1 with TRBJ2-1; 15 bases align to TRBD2. The germline V gene has CDR1 SGHRS and CDR2 YFSETQ. V gave up 1 base and J gave up 1 base; unmatched junction bases: 18. The CDR3 contains 23 residues. The CDR3: CASSLPRPRTSGGAIGSYNEQFF. In DNA form, the CDR3 reads TGCGCCAGCAGCTTGCCCCGACCCCGGACTAGCGGGGGGGCTATCGGGTCCTACAATGAGCAGTTCTTC.

The chain is built from TRBV27 and TRBJ2-3; 10 bases map to TRBD1. The germline V gene has CDR1 MNHEY and CDR2 SMNVEV (reference sequence). CDR3 size: 15 residues. V dropped 5 bases and J dropped 2; count of bases not matched to a gene: 4. The CDR3 nucleotides are TGTGCCAGCAGTAGACAGGGGGCGGTCACAGATACGCAGTATTTT. Protein product: CASSRQGAVTDTQYF.

The V call is TRBV6-5, the J call TRBJ2-5; D is undetermined. This CDR3 region has 11 residues. Trimming cost V 8 bases and J 7 bases, with 11 bases left between them. Per germline, CDR1 MNHEY and CDR2 SVGAGI. The CDR3, as DNA: TGTGCCAGCCGGGTCGGCAGGACCCAGTACTTC. It codes for CASRVGRTQYF.

V and J are TRBV7-9 and TRBJ1-4; 10 nucleotides agree with TRBD1. CDR1 is SEHNR and CDR2 is FQNEAQ in the germline V gene (reference sequence). With V trimmed by 7 bases and J by 5 bases, 4 bases remained unmatched. The length of the CDR3 is 14 residues. In DNA, the CDR3 is TGTGCCAGCAACACGGGACAGGGGAATGAAAAACTGTTTTTT. This gives the protein CASNTGQGNEKLFF.

The genes are TRBV5-1 and TRBJ1-1; 8 bases are shared with TRBD1. The germline V gene has CDR1 SGHRS and CDR2 YFSETQ. With V trimmed by 0 bases and J by 4 bases, 5 bases remained unmatched. The CDR3 has 15 amino acids. The chain's CDR3 is CASSLVVTGGTEAFF. DNA for the CDR3: TGCGCCAGCAGCTTGGTAGTAACAGGGGGCACTGAAGCTTTCTTT.

The V and J genes are TRBV7-9 and TRBJ1-1; 10 positions match TRBD1. Losses at the gene ends were 5 bases for V and 0 bases for J; bases not matched to a gene: 3. In germline, CDR1 is SEHNR, CDR2 FQNEAQ (reference sequence). This CDR3 has 15 amino acids. CDR3: CASSLGTGVNTEAFF. For the CDR3, the DNA is TGTGCCAGCAGCCTTGGGACAGGGGTGAACACTGAAGCTTTCTTT.

The J gene is TRBJ2-7, the V gene TRBV11-2; possible D gene TRBD1, 9 bases. Germline assignment: CDR1 SGHAT and CDR2 FQNNGV. V was trimmed by 5 bases and J by 0 bases, leaving 20 bases between them. The CDR3 sequence is 17 residues long. The CDR3 here is CASSRGGQGKVSYEQYF. The CDR3 DNA sequence: TGTGCCAGCAGCCGGGGGGGACAGGGAAAGGTCTCCTACGAGCAGTACTTC. Full variable domain (remainder filled in from reference TRBV11-2 and TRBJ2-7): EAGVAQSPRYKIIEKRQSVAFWCNPISGHATLYWYQQILGQGPKLLIQFQNNGVVDDSQLPKDRFSAERLKGVDSTLKIQPAKLEDSAVYLCASSRGGQGKVSYEQYFGPGTRLTVT.

The chain combines TRBV2 with TRBJ1-5; D uncertain. V was cut by 4 bases and J by 2 bases, with 6 bases left in between. Germline lookup yields CDR1 SNHLY and CDR2 FYNNEI. The length of the CDR3 is 13 residues. CDR3 region: CASSGTGNQPQHF. In DNA form, the CDR3 reads TGTGCCAGCAGTGGGACTGGCAATCAGCCCCAGCATTTT.

The CDR3 is CASSHLDRNTEAFF. DNA of the CDR3: TGTGCCAGCAGCCACTTAGACAGGAACACTGAAGCTTTCTTT. The V and J genes are TRBV4-2 and TRBJ1-1; possible D gene TRBD1, 5 bases. Germline CDR1 and CDR2: LGHNA and YNFKEQ. This CDR3 spans 14 amino acids. Trimming removed 3 bases from V and 1 base from J, with 9 bases in between.